The 13 T cell receptor beta chains presented below share a single source sample, sequenced in a study of radiation and T cells in renal cell carcinoma. Time point reported: blood 4 weeks post-SBRT, at nephrectomy. Stated treatment: 15 Gy SBRT to primary tumor, nephrectomy 4 weeks later. Assay: immunoSEQ multiplex PCR; the TCRdb copy retains only in-frame clones and omits some. The sample has about 73,000 clones, less than 90% seen once. The sequencing used blood, collected from a patient whose treatment included radiotherapy and nephrectomy. The receptors derive from a woman between 55 and 75 years old with renal cell carcinoma.

V usage is TRBV6-1 and J usage is TRBJ2-5; the match to TRBD2 covers 13 bases. The J call may be mistaken, given a closer DNA end match to TRBJ2-7. CDR3 size: 16 residues. The germline gives CDR1 MNHNS, CDR2 SASEGT. CDR3 sequence reads: CASSEQLAGGPYEQYF. CDR3 in DNA: TGTGCCAGCAGTGAACAACTAGCGGGAGGGCCCTACGAGCAGTACTTC.

The chain has TRBV7-9 and TRBJ2-1, with 7 bases matching TRBD1. V lost 1 base and J lost 3; bases outside the gene matches: 3. Germline lookup yields CDR1 SEHNR and CDR2 FQNEAQ (reference sequence). The length of the CDR3 is 15 residues. CDR3 in amino acids: CASSLEGANYNEQFF. For the CDR3, the DNA is TGTGCCAGCAGCTTAGAGGGGGCGAACTACAATGAGCAGTTCTTC.

The gene calls are TRBV7-3 and TRBJ1-4; D remains unclear. Trimming took 1 base from V and 0 from J, leaving 9 bases between them. Germline-derived CDR1 and CDR2 are SGHTA and FQGTGA. CDR3 size: 16 residues. In DNA, the CDR3 is TGTGCCAGCAGCTTAAGAGGCGAGCCAACTAATGAAAAACTGTTTTTT. This gives the protein CASSLRGEPTNEKLFF.

The chain employs TRBV21-1 and TRBJ1-5; TRBD1, the D gene given by the table, was not confirmed from the DNA. TRBV21-1 has pseudogene status. The CDR3 extends over 22 amino acids. CDR3 bases: TGTGCCAGCAGCAAGTCTCCATCTAGGGAGGGGACAGGGGCGTTCAGCAATCAGCCCCAGCATTTT. This gives the protein CASSKSPSREGTGAFSNQPQHF.

J is TRBJ1-1 and V is TRBV11-2; a weak D match, TRBD1 (5 bases). CDR3 length: 15 residues. The V gene lost 0 bases and the J gene lost 1 base, with 9 bases spanning the gap. Per the germline V gene, CDR1 is SGHAT and CDR2 is FQNNGV. In DNA form, the CDR3 reads TGTGCCAGCAGCTTAGATCCGGGGGAGAACACTGAAGCTTTCTTT. It is translated as CASSLDPGENTEAFF.

The gene calls are TRBV6-1 and TRBJ1-1, with 9 bases that match TRBD1. The CDR3 covers 14 residues. Germline trimming cut 4 bases from V and 6 bases from J; bases unmatched to any gene: 6. Germline V lookup: CDR1 MNHNS, CDR2 SASEGT. The CDR3, as DNA: TGTGCCAGCAGTGGCCGGGACAGGGAATCTGAAGCTTTCTTT. It specifies CASSGRDRESEAFF.

The V call is TRBV6-5, the J call TRBJ1-5, with 8 bases that match TRBD1. This CDR3 spans 16 amino acids. J lost 0 bases, V lost 2 bases, and 3 bases had no gene match. Per germline, CDR1 MNHEY and CDR2 SVGAGI. The chain's CDR3 is CASSYGTGASNQPQHF. The CDR3 region has the DNA TGTGCCAGCAGTTACGGGACAGGAGCTAGCAATCAGCCCCAGCATTTT.

The J gene is TRBJ2-7, the V gene TRBV6-5; 9 bases align to TRBD1. The CDR3 is 13 amino acids. The junction had 8 bases not matched to a gene; V was cut back by 10 bases and J by 4 bases. The germline V gene encodes CDR1 MNHEY and CDR2 SVGAGI. CDR3 coding DNA: TGTGCCACTAAACAGGGGGCATTGTACGAGCAGTACTTC. This gives the protein CATKQGALYEQYF.

J is TRBJ1-3 and V is TRBV28; D gene uncertain. V was trimmed by 3 bases and J by 1 base, leaving 7 bases between them. The CDR3 spans 14 residues. The germline V gene has CDR1 MDHEN and CDR2 SYDVKM. The CDR3 region has the DNA TGTGCCAGCAGTTTGCCCACGTCTGGAAACACCATATATTTT. Protein product: CASSLPTSGNTIYF.

The chain is built from TRBV11-2 and TRBJ1-2; D is unresolved. The ends were cut back, 3 bases at V and 2 bases at J, with 4 bases in the middle. The germline V gene encodes CDR1 SGHAT and CDR2 FQNNGV. The CDR3 extends over 12 amino acids. The CDR3 DNA sequence: TGTGCCAGCAGCTTCGGAAACTATGGCTACACCTTC. The encoded protein is CASSFGNYGYTF. Looking up the rest from reference TRBV11-2 and TRBJ1-2 gives the full variable domain: EAGVAQSPRYKIIEKRQSVAFWCNPISGHATLYWYQQILGQGPKLLIQFQNNGVVDDSQLPKDRFSAERLKGVDSTLKIQPAKLEDSAVYLCASSFGNYGYTFGSGTRLTVV.

The chain links TRBV11-2 to TRBJ2-7; TRBD2 agrees at 12 bases. The V segment lost 4 bases and the J segment 5 bases; nucleotides outside the gene matches: 6. Per the germline V gene, CDR1 is SGHAT and CDR2 is FQNNGV. The CDR3 is 15 amino acids. The CDR3 protein is CASSSLAGGFHEQYF. As DNA, the CDR3 is TGTGCCAGCAGCTCACTAGCGGGAGGATTCCACGAGCAGTACTTC. The whole variable domain, remainder taken from reference TRBV11-2 and TRBJ2-7, is EAGVAQSPRYKIIEKRQSVAFWCNPISGHATLYWYQQILGQGPKLLIQFQNNGVVDDSQLPKDRFSAERLKGVDSTLKIQPAKLEDSAVYLCASSSLAGGFHEQYFGPGTRLTVT.

The chain links TRBV5-6 to TRBJ2-3, with 7 bases identical to TRBD1. The CDR3 spans 17 residues. Germline CDR1 is SGHDT and CDR2 is YYEEEE. Trimming took 4 bases from V and 3 from J; bases not matched to a gene: 14. The CDR3 reads CASSRVGSGTVTDTQYF. The DNA for the CDR3 is TGTGCCAGCAGCCGGGTCGGGTCCGGGACAGTTACAGATACGCAGTATTTT.

The chain has TRBV6-5 and TRBJ2-6; TRBD2 agrees at 8 bases. Germline-derived CDR1 and CDR2 are MNHEY and SVGAGI. After removal of 6 bases from V and 2 bases from J, the junction contained 0 bases not matched to a gene. The CDR3 consists of 14 residues. The CDR3 DNA follows: TGTGCCAGCAGCGGGAGGGCTGGGGCCAACGTCCTGACTTTC. Protein sequence: CASSGRAGANVLTF.